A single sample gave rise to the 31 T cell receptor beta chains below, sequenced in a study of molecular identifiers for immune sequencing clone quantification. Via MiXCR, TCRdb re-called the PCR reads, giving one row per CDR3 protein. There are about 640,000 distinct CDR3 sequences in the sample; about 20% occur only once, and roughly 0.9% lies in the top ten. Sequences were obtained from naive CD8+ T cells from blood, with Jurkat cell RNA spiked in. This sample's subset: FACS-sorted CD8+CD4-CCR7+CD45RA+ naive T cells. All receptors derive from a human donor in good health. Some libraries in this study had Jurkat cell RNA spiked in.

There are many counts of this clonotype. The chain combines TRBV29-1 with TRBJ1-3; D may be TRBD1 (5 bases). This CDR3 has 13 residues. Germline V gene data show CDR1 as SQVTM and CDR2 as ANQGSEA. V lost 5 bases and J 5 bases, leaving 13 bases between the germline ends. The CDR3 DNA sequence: TGCAGCGTTTTAGAGACAGACCGAAACACCATATATTTT. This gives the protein CSVLETDRNTIYF. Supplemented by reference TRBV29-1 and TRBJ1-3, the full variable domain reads SAVISQKPSRDICQRGTSLTIQCQVDSQVTMMFWYRQQPGQSLTLIATANQGSEATYESGFVIDKFPISRPNLTFSTLTVSNMSPEDSSIYLCSVLETDRNTIYFGEGSWLTVV.

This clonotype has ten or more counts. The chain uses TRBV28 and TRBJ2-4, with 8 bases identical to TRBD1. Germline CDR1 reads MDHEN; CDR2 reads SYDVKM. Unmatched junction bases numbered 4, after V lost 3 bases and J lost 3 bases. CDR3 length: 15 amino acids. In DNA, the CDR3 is TGTGCCAGCAGTTTCAGGGGGCTCGACAAAAACATTCAGTACTTC. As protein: CASSFRGLDKNIQYF.

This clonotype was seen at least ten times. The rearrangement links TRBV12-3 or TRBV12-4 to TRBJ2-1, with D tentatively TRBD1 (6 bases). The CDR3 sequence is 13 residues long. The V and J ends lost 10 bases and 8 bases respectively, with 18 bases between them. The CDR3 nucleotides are TGTGCCACCACTCCTCCCAGGGGTTATGAGCAGTTCTTC. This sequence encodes CATTPPRGYEQFF.

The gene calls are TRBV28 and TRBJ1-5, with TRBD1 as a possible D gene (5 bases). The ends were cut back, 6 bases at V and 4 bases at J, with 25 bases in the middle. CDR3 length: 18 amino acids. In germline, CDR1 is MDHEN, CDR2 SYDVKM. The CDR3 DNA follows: TGTGCCAGCAGCCCGACCCGCGATCAGGGAAGAAGTAATCAGCCCCAGCATTTT. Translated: CASSPTRDQGRSNQPQHF.

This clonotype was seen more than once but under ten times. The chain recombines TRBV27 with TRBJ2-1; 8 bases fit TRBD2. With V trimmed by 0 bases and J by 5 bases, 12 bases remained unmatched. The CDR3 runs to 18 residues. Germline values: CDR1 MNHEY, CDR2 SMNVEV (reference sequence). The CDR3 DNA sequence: TGTGCCAGCAGTTTATCGGCTGGCGGGGGGATTGACCACAATGAGCAGTTCTTC. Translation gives CASSLSAGGGIDHNEQFF.

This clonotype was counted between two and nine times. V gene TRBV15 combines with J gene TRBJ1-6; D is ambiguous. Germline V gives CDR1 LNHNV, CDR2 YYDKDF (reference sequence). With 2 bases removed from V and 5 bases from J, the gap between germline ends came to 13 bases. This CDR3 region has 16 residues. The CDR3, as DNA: TGTGCCACCAGCAGATCCTTCGACGGCAATAATTCACCCCTCCACTTT. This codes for CATSRSFDGNNSPLHF. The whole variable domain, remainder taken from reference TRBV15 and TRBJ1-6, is DAMVIQNPRYQVTQFGKPVTLSCSQTLNHNVMYWYQQKSSQAPKLLFHYYDKDFNNEADTPDNFQSRRPNTSFCFLDIRSPGLGDTAMYLCATSRSFDGNNSPLHFGNGTRLTVT.

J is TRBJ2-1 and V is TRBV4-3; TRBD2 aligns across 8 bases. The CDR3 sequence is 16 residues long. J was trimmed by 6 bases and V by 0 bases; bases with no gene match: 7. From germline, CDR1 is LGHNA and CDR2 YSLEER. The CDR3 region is CASSQDRAGASNEQFF. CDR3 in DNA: TGCGCCAGCAGCCAAGATCGAGCGGGAGCCTCCAATGAGCAGTTCTTC.

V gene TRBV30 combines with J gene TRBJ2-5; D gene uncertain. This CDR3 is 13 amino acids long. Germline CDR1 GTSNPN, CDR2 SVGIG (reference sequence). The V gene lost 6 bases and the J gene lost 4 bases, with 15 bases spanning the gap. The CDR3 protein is CACDPKKGETQYF. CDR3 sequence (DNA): TGTGCCTGCGACCCTAAGAAAGGAGAGACCCAGTACTTC.

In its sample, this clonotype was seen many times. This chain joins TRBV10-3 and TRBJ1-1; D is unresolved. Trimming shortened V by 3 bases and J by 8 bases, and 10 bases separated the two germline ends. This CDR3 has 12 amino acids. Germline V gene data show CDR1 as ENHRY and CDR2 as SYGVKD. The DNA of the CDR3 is TGTGCCATCAGTGATGATCAAGGGGAAGCTTTCTTT. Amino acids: CAISDDQGEAFF.

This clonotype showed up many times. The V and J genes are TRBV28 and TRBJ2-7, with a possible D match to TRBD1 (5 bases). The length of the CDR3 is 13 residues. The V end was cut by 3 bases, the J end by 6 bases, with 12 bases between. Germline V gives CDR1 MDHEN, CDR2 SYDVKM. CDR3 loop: CASSFRRGGEQYF. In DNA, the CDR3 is TGTGCCAGCAGTTTCCGAAGGGGCGGCGAGCAGTACTTC.

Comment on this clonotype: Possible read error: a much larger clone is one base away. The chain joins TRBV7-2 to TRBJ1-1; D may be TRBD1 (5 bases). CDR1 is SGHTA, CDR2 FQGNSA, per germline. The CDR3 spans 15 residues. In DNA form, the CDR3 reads TGTGCCAGCAGCTTATGGGCACAGGTCAACACTGAAGCTTCCTTT. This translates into CASSLWAQVNTEASF.

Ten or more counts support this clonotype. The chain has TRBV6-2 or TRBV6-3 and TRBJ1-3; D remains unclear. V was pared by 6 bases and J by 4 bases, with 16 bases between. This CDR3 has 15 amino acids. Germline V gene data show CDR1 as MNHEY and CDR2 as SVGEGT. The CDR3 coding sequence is TGTGCCAGCAGCCGGACCTCGCTGGGGGGAAACACCATATATTTT. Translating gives CASSRTSLGGNTIYF.

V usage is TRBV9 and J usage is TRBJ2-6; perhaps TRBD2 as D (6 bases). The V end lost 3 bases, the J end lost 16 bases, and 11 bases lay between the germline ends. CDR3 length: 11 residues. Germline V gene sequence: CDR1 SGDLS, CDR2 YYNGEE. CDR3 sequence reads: CASSARGGLTF. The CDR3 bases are TGTGCCAGCAGCGCCCGAGGAGGGCTGACTTTC.

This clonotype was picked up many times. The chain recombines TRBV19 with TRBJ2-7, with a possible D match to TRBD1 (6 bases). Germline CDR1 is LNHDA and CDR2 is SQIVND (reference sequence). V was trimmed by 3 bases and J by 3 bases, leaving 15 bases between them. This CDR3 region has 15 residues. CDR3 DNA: TGTGCCAGTAGTATGCTTCGGACAGAAATCTACGAGCAGTACTTC. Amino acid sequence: CASSMLRTEIYEQYF.

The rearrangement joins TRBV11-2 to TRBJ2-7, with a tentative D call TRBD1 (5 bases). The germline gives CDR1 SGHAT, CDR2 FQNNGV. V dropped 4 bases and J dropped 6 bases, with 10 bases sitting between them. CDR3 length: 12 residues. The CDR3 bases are TGTGCCAGCAGCTCAATCAGGGCCGAGCAGTACTTC. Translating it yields CASSSIRAEQYF.

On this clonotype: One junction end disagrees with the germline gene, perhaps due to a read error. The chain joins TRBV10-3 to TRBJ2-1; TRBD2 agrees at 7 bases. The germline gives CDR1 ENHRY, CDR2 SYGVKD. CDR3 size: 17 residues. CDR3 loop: CAIRESVGGGPYNEQFF. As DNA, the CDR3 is TGTGCCATCAGAGAGTCGGTAGGCGGGGGTCCCTACAATGAGCAGTTCTTC.

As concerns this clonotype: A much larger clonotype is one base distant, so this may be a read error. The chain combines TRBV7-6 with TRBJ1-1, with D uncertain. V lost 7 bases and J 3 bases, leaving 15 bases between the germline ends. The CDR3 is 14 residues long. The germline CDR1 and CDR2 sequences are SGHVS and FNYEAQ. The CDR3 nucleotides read TGTGCCAGCATCCCGGACGGGGTGGACACTGAAGCTTTCTTT. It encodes CASIPDGVDTEAFF. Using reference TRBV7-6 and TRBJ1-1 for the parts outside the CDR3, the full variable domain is GAGVSQSPRYKVTKRGQDVALRCDPISGHVSLYWYRQALGQGPEFLTYFNYEAQQDKSGLPNDRFSAERPEGSISTLTIQRTEQRDSAMYRCASIPDGVDTEAFFGQGTRLTVV.

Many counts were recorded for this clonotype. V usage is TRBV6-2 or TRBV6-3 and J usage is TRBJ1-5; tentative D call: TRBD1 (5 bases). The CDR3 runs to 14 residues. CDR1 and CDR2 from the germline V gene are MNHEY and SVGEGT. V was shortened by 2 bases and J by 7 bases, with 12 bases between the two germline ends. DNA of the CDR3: TGTGCCAGCAGTTACGGGGGGGTCTACCAGCCCCAGCATTTT. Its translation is CASSYGGVYQPQHF.

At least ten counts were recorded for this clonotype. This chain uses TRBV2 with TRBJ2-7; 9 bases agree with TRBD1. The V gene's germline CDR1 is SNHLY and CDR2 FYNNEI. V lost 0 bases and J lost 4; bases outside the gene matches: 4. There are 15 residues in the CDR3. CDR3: CASSEALGQGYEQYF. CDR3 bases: TGTGCCAGCAGTGAAGCGCTTGGACAGGGGTACGAGCAGTACTTC.

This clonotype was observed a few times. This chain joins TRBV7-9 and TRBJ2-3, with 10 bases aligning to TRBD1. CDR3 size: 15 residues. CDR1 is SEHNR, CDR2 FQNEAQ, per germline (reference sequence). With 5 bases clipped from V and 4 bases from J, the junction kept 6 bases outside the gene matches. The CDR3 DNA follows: TGTGCCAGCAGCGGACCGACAGGGGGCTCAGATACGCAGTATTTT. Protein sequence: CASSGPTGGSDTQYF. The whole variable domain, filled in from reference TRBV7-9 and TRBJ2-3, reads DTGVSQNPRHKITKRGQNVTFRCDPISEHNRLYWYRQTLGQGPEFLTYFQNEAQLEKSRLLSDRFSAERPKGSFSTLEIQRTEQGDSAMYLCASSGPTGGSDTQYFGPGTRLTVL.

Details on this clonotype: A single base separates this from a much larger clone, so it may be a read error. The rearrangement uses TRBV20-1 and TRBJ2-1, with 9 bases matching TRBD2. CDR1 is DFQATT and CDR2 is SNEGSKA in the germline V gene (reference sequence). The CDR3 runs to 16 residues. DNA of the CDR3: TGCCGTGCTAGACCGCCCCTAGCGGGGATTTACAATGAGCAGTTCTTC. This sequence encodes CRARPPLAGIYNEQFF.

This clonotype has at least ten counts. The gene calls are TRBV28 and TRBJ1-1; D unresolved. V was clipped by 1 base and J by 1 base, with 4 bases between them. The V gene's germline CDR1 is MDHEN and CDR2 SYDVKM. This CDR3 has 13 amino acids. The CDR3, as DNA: TGTGCCAGCAGTTTATACGGGAACACTGAAGCTTTCTTT. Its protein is CASSLYGNTEAFF.

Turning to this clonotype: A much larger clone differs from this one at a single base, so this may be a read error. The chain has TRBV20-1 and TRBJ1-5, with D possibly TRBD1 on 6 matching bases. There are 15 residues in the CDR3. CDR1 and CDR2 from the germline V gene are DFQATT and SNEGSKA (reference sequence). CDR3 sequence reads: CSARGAEYSNRPQHF. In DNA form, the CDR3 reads TGCAGTGCTAGGGGGGCAGAGTATAGCAATCGGCCCCAGCATTTT.

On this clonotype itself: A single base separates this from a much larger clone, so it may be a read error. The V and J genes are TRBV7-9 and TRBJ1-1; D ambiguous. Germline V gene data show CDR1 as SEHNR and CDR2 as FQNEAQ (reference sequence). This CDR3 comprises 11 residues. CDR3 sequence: CAGRIFTEAFF. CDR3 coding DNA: TGTGCCGGCAGAATCTTCACTGAAGCTTTCTTT.

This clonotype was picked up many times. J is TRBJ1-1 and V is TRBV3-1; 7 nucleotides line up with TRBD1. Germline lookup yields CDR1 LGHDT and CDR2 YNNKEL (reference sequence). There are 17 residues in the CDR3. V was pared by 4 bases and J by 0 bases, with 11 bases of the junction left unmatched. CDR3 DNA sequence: TGTGCCAGCAGCCTCCCCCCCACACAGGGGATGAACACTGAAGCTTTCTTT. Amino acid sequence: CASSLPPTQGMNTEAFF.

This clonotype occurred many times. CDR3 sequence (DNA): TGTGCCAGCAGTTACTCTCCCAGCAGCAATCAGCCCCAGCATTTT. It codes for CASSYSPSSNQPQHF. This chain links TRBV6-5 with TRBJ1-5; D remains ambiguous. Germline V CDR1 and CDR2: MNHEY, SVGAGI. V lost 0 bases and J 1 base, leaving 7 bases between the germline ends. The CDR3 has 15 amino acids.

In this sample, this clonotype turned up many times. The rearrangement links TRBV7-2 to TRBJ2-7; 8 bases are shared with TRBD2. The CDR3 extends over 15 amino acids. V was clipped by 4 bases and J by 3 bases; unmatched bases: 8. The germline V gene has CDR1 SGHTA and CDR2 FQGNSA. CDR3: CASSSDPSGLYEQYF. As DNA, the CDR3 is TGTGCCAGCAGCTCCGACCCTAGCGGGCTCTACGAGCAGTACTTC.

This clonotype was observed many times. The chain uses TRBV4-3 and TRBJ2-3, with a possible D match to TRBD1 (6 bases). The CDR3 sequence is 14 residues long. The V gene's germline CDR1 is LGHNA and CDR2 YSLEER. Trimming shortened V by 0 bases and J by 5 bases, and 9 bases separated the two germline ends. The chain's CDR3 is CASSQDEGVDTQYF. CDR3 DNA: TGCGCCAGCAGCCAAGACGAGGGGGTAGATACGCAGTATTTT.

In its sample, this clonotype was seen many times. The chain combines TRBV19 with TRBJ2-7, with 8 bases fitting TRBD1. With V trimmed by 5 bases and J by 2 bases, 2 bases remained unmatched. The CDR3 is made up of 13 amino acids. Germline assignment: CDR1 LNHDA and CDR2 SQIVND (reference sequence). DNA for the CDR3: TGTGCCAGTAGTGGACAGGGCCCCTACGAGCAGTACTTC. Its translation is CASSGQGPYEQYF.

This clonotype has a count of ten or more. The CDR3 region is CASSTHRVSGANVLTF. CDR3 coding DNA: TGTGCCAGCAGTACCCACAGGGTATCTGGGGCCAACGTCCTGACTTTC. The J gene is TRBJ2-6, the V gene TRBV2; D possibly corresponds to TRBD1 (6 bases). This CDR3 is built from 16 residues. V was cut by 5 bases and J by 1 base, with 12 bases left in between. The germline V gene has CDR1 SNHLY and CDR2 FYNNEI.

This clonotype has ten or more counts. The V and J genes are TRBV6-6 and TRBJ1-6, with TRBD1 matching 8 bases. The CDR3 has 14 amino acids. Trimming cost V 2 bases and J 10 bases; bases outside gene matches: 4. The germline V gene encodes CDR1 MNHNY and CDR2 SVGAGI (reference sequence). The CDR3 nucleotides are TGTGCCAGCAGTTACGGACAGGGTAACTCACCCCTCCACTTT. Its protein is CASSYGQGNSPLHF.